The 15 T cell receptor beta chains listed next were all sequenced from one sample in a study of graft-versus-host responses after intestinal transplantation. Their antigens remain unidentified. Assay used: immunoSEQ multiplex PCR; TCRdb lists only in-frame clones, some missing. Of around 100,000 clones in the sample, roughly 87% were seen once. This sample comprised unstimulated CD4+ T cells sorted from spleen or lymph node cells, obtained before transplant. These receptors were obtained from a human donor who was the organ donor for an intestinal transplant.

As DNA, the CDR3 is TGTGCCAGCAGCGCACAGGGGGCGAGCACTGAAGCTTTCTTT. It codes for CASSAQGASTEAFF. The chain joins TRBV9 to TRBJ1-1, with TRBD1 matching over 9 bases. V lost 3 bases to trimming and J lost 4 bases; unmatched junction nucleotides: 4. The CDR3 is 14 amino acids. Germline V lookup: CDR1 SGDLS, CDR2 YYNGEE. Combining the CDR3 with reference TRBV9 and TRBJ1-1 gives the whole variable domain DSGVTQTPKHLITATGQRVTLRCSPRSGDLSVYWYQQSLDQGLQFLIQYYNGEERAKGNILERFSAQQFPDLHSELNLSSLELGDSALYFCASSAQGASTEAFFGQGTRLTVV.

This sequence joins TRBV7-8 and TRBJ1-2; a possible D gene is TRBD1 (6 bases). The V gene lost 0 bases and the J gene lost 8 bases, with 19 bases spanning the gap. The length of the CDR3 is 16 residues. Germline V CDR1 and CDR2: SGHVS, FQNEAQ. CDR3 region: CASSLAGSGGATGYTF. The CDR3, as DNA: TGTGCCAGCAGCTTAGCGGGATCGGGGGGCGCAACGGGCTACACCTTC.

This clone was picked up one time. DNA of the CDR3: TGTGCCTGGCAAACCGGGACAGGTAGATGGAACACTGAAGCTTTCTTT. Residues: CAWQTGTGRWNTEAFF. The J gene is TRBJ1-1, the V gene TRBV30, with TRBD1 identical over 8 bases. The CDR3 has 16 residues. V shed 5 bases, J shed 1 base, and the junction held 12 bases outside the gene matches. Per the germline V gene, CDR1 is GTSNPN and CDR2 is SVGIG (reference sequence).

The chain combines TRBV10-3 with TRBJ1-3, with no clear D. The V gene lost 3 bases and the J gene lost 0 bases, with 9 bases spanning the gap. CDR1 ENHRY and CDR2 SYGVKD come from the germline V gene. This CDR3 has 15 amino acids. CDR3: CAISERQNSGNTIYF. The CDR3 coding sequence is TGTGCCATCAGTGAAAGACAAAACTCTGGAAACACCATATATTTT.

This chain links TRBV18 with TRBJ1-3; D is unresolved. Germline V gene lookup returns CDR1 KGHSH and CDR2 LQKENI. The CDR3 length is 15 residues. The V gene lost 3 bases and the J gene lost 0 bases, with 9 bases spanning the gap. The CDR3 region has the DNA TGTGCCAGCTCACCCCCCATGTACTCTGGAAACACCATATATTTT. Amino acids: CASSPPMYSGNTIYF. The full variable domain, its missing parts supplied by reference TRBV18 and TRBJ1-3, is NAGVMQNPRHLVRRRGQEARLRCSPMKGHSHVYWYRQLPEEGLKFMVYLQKENIIDESGMPKERFSAEFPKEGPSILRIQQVVRGDSAAYFCASSPPMYSGNTIYFGEGSWLTVV.

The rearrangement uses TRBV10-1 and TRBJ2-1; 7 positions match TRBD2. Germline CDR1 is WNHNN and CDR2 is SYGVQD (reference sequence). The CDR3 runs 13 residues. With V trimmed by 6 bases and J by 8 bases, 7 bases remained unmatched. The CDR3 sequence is CASRGTIVHEQFF. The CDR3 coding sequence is TGCGCCAGCAGGGGGACTATCGTACATGAGCAGTTCTTC.

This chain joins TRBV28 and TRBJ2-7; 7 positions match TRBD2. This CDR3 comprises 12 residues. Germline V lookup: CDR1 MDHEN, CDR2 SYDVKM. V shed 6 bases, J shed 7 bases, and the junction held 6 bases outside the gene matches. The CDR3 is CASSRLAMEQYF. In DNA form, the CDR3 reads TGTGCCAGCAGCAGACTAGCTATGGAGCAGTACTTC.

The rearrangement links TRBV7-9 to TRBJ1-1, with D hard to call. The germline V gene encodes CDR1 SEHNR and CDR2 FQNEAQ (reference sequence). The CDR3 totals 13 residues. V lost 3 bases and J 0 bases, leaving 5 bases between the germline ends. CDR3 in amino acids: CASSFGLNTEAFF. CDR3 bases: TGTGCCAGCAGCTTCGGGCTGAACACTGAAGCTTTCTTT.

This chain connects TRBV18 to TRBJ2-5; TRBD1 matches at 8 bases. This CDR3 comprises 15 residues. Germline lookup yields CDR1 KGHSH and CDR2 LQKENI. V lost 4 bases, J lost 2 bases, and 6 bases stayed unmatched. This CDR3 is CASSLTGAVQETQYF. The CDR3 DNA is TGTGCCAGCTCACTGACAGGGGCCGTACAAGAGACCCAGTACTTC. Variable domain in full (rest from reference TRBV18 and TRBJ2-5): NAGVMQNPRHLVRRRGQEARLRCSPMKGHSHVYWYRQLPEEGLKFMVYLQKENIIDESGMPKERFSAEFPKEGPSILRIQQVVRGDSAAYFCASSLTGAVQETQYFGPGTRLLVL.

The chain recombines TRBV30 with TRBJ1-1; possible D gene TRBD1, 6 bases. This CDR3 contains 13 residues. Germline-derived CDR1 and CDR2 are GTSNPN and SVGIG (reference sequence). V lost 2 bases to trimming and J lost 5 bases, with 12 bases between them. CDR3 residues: CAWSLGALTEAFF. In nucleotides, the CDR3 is TGTGCCTGGAGTTTGGGGGCCTTGACTGAAGCTTTCTTT.

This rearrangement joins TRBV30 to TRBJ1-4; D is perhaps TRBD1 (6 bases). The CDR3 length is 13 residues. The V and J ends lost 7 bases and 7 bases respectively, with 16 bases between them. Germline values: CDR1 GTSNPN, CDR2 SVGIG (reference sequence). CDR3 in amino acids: CASYRVYGEKLFF. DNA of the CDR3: TGTGCCTCGTACAGGGTTTATGGTGAAAAACTGTTTTTT. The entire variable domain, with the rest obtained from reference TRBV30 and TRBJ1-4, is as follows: SQTIHQWPATLVQPVGSPLSLECTVEGTSNPNLYWYRQAAGRGLQLLFYSVGIGQISSEVPQNLSASRPQDRQFILSSKKLLLSDSGFYLCASYRVYGEKLFFGSGTQLSVL.

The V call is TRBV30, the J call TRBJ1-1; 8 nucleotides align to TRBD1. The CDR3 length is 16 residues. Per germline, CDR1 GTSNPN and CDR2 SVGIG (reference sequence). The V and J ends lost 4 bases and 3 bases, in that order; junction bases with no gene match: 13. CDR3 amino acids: CAWIGRGQVDHTEAFF. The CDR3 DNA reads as TGTGCCTGGATCGGACGGGGACAGGTTGATCACACTGAAGCTTTCTTT.

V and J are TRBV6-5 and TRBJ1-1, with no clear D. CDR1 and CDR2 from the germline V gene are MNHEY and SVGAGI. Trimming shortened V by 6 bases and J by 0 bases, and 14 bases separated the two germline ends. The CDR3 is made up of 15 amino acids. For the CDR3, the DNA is TGTGCCAGCAGCCCCCTCGAGAACCTGAACACTGAAGCTTTCTTT. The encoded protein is CASSPLENLNTEAFF.

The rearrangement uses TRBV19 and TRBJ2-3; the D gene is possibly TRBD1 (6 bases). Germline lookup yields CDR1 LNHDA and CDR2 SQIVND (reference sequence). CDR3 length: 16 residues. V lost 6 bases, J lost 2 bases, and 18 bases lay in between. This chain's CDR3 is CASSLSQGTTTDTQYF. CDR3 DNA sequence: TGTGCCAGTAGCCTATCACAGGGAACCACCACAGATACGCAGTATTTT.

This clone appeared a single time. CDR3 region: CASSRDRDEQYF. As DNA, the CDR3 is TGTGCCAGCAGTAGGGACAGAGACGAGCAGTACTTC. The rearrangement joins TRBV2 to TRBJ2-7, with TRBD1 matching 7 bases. The CDR3 runs 12 residues. Germline-derived CDR1 and CDR2 are SNHLY and FYNNEI. Losses at the gene ends were 5 bases for V and 5 bases for J; bases not matched to a gene: 3.